This T cell receptor beta chain was sequenced in a study of shared clonotypes between healthy human individuals. Overall study: Aged 18 to 49, the donors were two women and a few men.

Note on this clone: Its antigen is unidentified.

About 30,000 T cell genomes (approximately 210 ng DNA) went into each sorted-subset replicate. Method: immunoSEQ multiplex PCR; TCRdb's copy keeps in-frame clones and lacks some. The sample holds 550,000 to 850,000 clones; approximately 77% are singletons and the top ten take approximately 2%. Overall study results and limits: The donor pool, a small one, limited the genetic and exposure-history diversity represented.

This CDR3 has 14 amino acids. The germline V gene encodes CDR1 SNHLY and CDR2 FYNNEI. The V and J ends lost 7 bases and 0 bases respectively, with 10 bases between them. This chain joins TRBV2 and TRBJ1-3, with D unclear. The sequence derives from a woman aged 25 to 39 in good health. The sequencing sample was made of memory CD4+ T cells sorted from blood. Subset denoted: CD45RA-negative fraction. The CDR3 sequence: CASKAGSSGNTIYF. CDR3 in DNA: TGTGCCAGCAAGGCAGGCAGCTCTGGAAACACCATATATTTT.